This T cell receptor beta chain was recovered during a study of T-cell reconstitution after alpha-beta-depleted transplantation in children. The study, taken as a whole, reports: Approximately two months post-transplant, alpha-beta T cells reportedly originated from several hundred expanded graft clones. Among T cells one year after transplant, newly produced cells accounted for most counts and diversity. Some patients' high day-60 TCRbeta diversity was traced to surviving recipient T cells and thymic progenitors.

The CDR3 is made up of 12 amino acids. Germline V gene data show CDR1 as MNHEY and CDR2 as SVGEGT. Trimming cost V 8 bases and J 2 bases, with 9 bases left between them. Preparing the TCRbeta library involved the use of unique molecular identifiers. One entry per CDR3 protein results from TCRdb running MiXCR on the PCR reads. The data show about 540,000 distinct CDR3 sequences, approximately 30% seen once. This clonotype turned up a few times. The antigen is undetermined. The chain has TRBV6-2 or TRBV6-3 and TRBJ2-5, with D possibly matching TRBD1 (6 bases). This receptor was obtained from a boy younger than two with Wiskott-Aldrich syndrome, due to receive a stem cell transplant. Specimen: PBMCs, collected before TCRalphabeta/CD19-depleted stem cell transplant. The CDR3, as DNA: TGTGCCAGCGGACAGACTCAAGAGACCCAGTACTTC. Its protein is CASGQTQETQYF.